This TCR beta chain is from a study of vaccination effects on CD4 cells after COVID-19. Subsequent to roughly 9 days of culture, CD4+ T cells were isolated. The CDR3 is 14 residues long. V was clipped by 5 bases and J by 2 bases, with 12 bases between them. Per germline, CDR1 LNHNV and CDR2 YYDKDF (reference sequence). Comment on this clone: As yet, its antigen is unknown.

Clones were read by immunoSEQ multiplex PCR, and TCRdb kept only the in-frame ones, dropping some. Among some 36,000 clones, approximately 67% were seen once, and the ten largest hold 4% to 4.5%. The receptor was isolated from a human donor who received a COVID-19 vaccine. The chain is built from TRBV15 and TRBJ1-1; D is uncertain. The specimen comprised CD4+ T cells from PBMCs cultured without peptide, sampled before COVID-19 vaccination. CDR3: CATSGKVVNTEAFF. CDR3 nucleotides: TGTGCCACCAGCGGTAAGGTTGTAAACACTGAAGCTTTCTTT.